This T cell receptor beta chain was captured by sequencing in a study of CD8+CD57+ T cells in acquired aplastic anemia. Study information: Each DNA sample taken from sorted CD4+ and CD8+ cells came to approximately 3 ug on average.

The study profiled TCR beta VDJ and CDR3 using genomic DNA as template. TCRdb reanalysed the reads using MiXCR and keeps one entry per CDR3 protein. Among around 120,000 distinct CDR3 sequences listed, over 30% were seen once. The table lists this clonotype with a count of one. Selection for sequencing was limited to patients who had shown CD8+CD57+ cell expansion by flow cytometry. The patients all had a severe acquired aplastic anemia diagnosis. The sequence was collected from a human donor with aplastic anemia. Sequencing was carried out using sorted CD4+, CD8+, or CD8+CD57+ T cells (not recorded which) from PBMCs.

CDR3 nucleotide sequence: TGCAGTGCTAGAGACGGACTAGCTGTAGACACCGGGGAGCTGTTTTTT. Amino acid sequence: CSARDGLAVDTGELFF. The chain is built from TRBV20-1 and TRBJ2-2; 8 bases match TRBD2. V lost 0 bases to trimming and J lost 3 bases; unmatched junction nucleotides: 6. Germline assignment: CDR1 DFQATT and CDR2 SNEGSKA (reference sequence). The CDR3 consists of 16 residues.